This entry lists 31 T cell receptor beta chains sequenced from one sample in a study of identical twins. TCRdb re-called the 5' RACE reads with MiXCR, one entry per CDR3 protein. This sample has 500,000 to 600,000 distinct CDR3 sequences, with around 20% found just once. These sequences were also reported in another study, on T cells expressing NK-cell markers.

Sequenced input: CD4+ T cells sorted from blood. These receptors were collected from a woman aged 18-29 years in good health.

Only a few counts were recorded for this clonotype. The CDR3 loop is CASSTPGRSTYEQYF. CDR3 DNA: TGTGCCAGCAGTACCCCGGGACGGTCAACCTACGAGCAGTACTTC. The genes are TRBV6-1 and TRBJ2-7; D might be TRBD1 or TRBD2, each matching 5 bases. In germline, CDR1 is MNHNS, CDR2 SASEGT. The CDR3 contains 15 residues. The V end was cut by 5 bases, the J end by 2 bases, with 16 bases between.

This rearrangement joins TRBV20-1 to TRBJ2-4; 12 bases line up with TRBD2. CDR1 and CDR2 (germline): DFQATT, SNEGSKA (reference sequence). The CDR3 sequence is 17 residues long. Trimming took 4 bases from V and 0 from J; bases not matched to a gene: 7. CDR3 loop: CSANHLAGGLAKNIQYF. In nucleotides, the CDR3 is TGCAGTGCTAATCACCTAGCGGGAGGGTTAGCCAAAAACATTCAGTACTTC.

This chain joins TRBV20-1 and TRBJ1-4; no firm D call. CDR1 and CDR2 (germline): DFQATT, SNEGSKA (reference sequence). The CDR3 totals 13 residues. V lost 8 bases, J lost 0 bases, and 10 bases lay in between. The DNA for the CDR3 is TGCAGTTCCATTGTTGCAACTAATGAAAAACTGTTTTTT. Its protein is CSSIVATNEKLFF.

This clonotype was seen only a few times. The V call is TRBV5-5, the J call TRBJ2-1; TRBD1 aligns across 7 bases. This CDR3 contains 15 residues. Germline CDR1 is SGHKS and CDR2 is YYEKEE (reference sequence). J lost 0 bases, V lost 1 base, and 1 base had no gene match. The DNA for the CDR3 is TGTGCCAGCAGCTTGTGGACAGGCTCCTACAATGAGCAGTTCTTC. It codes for CASSLWTGSYNEQFF.

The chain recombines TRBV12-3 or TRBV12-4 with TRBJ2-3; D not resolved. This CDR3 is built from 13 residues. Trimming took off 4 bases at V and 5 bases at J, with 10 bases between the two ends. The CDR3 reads CASSSSSRDTQYF. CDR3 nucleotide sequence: TGTGCCAGCAGTTCATCTTCCAGAGATACGCAGTATTTT.

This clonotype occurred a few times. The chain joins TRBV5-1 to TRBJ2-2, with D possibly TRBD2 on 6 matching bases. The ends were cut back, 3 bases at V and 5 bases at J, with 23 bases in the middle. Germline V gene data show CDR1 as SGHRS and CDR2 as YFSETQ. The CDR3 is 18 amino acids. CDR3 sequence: CASSSGPIGRTKTGELFF. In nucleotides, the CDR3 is TGCGCCAGCAGCTCCGGCCCGATCGGACGGACTAAAACCGGGGAGCTGTTTTTT.

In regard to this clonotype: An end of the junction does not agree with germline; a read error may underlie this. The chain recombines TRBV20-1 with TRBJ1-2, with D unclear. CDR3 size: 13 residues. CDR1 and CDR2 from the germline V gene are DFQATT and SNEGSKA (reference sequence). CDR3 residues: CSVRLGLNYGYTF. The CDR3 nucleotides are TGCAGTGTTAGACTGGGCCTTAACTATGGCTACACCTTC.

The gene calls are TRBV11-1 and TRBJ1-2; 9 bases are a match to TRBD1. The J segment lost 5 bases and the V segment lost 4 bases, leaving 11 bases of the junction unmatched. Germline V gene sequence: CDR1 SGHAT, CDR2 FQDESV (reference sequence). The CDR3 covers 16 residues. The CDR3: CASSSQTGGYGYGYTF. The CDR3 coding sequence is TGTGCCAGCAGCTCGCAAACAGGGGGCTACGGGTATGGCTACACCTTC.

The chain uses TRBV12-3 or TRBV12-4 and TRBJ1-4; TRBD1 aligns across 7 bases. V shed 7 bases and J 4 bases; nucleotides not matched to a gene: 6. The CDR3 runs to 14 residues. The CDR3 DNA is TGTGCCAGCAACCCAGGGGGGTATAATGAAAAACTGTTTTTT. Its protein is CASNPGGYNEKLFF.

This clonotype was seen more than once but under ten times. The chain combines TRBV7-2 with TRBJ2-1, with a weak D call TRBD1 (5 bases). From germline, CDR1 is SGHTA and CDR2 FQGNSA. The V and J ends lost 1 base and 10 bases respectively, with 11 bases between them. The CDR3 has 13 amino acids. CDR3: CASSLVQVKEQFF. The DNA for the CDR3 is TGTGCCAGCAGCTTAGTACAGGTGAAAGAGCAGTTCTTC. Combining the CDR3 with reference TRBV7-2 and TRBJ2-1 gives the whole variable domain GAGVSQSPSNKVTEKGKDVELRCDPISGHTALYWYRQSLGQGLEFLIYFQGNSAPDKSGLPSDRFSAERTGGSVSTLTIQRTQQEDSAVYLCASSLVQVKEQFFGPGTRLTVL.

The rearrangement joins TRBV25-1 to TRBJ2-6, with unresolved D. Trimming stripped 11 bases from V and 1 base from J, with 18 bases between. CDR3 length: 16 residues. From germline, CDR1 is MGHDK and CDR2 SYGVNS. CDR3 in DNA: TGTGCCGCCCTAGGGCCCTCGAAATCTGGGGCCAACGTCCTGACTTTC. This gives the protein CAALGPSKSGANVLTF.

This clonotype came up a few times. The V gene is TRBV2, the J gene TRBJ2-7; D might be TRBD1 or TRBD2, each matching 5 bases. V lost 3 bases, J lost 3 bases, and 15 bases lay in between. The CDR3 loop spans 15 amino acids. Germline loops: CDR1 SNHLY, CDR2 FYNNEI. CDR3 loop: CASSELGRSNYEQYF. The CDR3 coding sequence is TGTGCCAGCAGTGAGCTGGGACGGTCGAACTACGAGCAGTACTTC.

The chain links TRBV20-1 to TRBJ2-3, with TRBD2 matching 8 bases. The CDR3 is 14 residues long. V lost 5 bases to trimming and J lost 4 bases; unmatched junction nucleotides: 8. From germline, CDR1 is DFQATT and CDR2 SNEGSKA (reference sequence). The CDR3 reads CSAFTSGRSDTQYF. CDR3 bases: TGCAGTGCTTTCACAAGCGGGAGATCAGATACGCAGTATTTT.

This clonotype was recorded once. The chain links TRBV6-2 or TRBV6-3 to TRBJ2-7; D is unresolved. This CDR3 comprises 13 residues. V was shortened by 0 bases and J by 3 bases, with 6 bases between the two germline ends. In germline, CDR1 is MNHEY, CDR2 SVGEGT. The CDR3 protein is CASSYSWHYEQYF. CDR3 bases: TGTGCCAGCAGTTACTCCTGGCACTACGAGCAGTACTTC.

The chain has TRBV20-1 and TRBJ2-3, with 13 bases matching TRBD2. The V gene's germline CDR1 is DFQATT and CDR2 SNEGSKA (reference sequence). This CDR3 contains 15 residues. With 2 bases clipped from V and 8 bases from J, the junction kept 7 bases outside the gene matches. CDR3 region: CSARTTSGGSGTQYF. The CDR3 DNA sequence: TGCAGTGCTAGAACGACTAGCGGGGGGTCGGGTACGCAGTATTTT.

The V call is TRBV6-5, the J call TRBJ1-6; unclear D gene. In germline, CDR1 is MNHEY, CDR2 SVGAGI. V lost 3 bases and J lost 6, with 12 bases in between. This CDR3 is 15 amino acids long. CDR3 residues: CASSYSSSRNSPLHF. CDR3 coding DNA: TGTGCCAGCAGTTATAGTTCTTCACGTAATTCACCCCTCCACTTT.

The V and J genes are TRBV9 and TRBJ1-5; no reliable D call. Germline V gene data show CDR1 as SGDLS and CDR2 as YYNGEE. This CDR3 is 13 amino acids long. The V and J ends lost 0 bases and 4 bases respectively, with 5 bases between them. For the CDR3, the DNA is TGTGCCAGCAGCGTAGGGCAGAATCAGCCCCAGCATTTT. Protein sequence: CASSVGQNQPQHF.

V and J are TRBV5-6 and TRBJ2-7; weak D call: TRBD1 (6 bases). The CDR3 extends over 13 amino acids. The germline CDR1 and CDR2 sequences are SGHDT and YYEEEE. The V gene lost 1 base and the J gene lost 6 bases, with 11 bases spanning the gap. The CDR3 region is CASSLRDTVEQYF. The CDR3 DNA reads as TGTGCCAGCAGCTTGAGGGACACCGTCGAGCAGTACTTC.

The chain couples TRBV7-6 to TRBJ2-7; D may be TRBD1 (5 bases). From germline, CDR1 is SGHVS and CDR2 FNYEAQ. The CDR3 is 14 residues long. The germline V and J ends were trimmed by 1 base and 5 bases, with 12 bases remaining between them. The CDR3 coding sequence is TGTGCCAGCAGCTTAGGGCAGGGTAAGCACGAGCAGTACTTC. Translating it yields CASSLGQGKHEQYF.

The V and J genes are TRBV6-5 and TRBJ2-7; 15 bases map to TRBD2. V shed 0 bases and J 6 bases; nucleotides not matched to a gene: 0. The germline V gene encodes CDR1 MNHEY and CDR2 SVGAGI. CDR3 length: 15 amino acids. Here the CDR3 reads CASSYSGLAGGEQYF. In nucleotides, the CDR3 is TGTGCCAGCAGTTACTCGGGACTAGCGGGAGGCGAGCAGTACTTC.

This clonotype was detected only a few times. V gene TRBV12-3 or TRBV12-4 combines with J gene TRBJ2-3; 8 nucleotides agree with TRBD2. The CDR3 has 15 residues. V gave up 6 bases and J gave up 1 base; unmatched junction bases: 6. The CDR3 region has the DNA TGTGCCAGCAGCCCCAGGCGGGGGGGCACAGATACGCAGTATTTT. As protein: CASSPRRGGTDTQYF.

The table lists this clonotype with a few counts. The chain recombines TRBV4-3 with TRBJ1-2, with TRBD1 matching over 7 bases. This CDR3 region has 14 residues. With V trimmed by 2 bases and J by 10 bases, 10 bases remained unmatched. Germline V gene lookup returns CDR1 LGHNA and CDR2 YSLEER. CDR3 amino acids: CASSQSGDSWPYTF. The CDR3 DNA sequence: TGCGCCAGCAGCCAATCTGGGGACAGTTGGCCCTACACCTTC.

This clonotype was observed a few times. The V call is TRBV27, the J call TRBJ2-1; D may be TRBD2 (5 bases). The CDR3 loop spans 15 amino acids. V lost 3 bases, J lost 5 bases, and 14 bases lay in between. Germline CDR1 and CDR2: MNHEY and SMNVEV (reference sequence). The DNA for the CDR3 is TGTGCCAGCAGTTTGAGGGCCCATCGAGACAATGAGCAGTTCTTC. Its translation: CASSLRAHRDNEQFF.

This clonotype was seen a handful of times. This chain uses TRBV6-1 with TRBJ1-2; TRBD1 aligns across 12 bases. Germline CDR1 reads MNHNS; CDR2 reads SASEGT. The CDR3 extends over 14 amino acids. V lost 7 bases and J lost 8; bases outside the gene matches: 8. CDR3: CASKRDRGRGGYTF. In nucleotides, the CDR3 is TGTGCCAGCAAAAGGGACAGGGGGCGAGGGGGCTACACCTTC.

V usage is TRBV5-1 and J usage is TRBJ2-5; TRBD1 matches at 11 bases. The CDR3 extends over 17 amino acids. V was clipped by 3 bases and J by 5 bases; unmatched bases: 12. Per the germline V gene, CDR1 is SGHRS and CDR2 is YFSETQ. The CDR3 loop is CASSYGDRGSMVETQYF. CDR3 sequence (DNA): TGCGCCAGCAGCTACGGGGACAGGGGGTCAATGGTGGAGACCCAGTACTTC.

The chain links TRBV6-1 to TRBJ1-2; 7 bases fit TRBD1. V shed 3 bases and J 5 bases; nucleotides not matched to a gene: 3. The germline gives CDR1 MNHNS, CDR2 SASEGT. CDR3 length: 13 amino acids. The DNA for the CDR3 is TGTGCCAGCAGTGACAGGGGGGCATATGGCTACACCTTC. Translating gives CASSDRGAYGYTF.

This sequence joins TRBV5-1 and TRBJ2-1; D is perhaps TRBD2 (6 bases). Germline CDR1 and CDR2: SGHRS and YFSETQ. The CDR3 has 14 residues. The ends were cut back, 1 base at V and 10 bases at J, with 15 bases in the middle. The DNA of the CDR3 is TGCGCCAGCAGCTTGTTGACGGCGGGACGAGAGCAGTTCTTC. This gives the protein CASSLLTAGREQFF.

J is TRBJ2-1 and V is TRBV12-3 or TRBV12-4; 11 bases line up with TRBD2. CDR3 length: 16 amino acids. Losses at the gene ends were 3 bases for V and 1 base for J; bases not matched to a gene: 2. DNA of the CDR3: TGTGCCAGCAGTTTCACTAGCGGGAGATCCTACAATGAGCAGTTCTTC. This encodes CASSFTSGRSYNEQFF.

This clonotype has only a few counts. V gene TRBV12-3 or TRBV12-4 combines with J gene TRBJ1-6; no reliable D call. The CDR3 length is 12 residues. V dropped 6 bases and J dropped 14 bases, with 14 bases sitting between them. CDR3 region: CASSYHSGSLHF. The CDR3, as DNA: TGTGCCAGCAGCTATCATAGCGGGTCCCTCCACTTT.

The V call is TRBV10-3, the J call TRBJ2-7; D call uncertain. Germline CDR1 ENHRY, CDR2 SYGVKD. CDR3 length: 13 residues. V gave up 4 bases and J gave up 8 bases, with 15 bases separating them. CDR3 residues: CAISALLQSQQYF. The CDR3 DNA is TGTGCCATCAGTGCCCTGCTCCAAAGCCAGCAGTACTTC.

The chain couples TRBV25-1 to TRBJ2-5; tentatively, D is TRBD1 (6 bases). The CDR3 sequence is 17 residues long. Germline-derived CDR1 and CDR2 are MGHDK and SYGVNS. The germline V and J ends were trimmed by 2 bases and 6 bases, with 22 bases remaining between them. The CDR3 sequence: CASSEMRGTQAEQTQYF. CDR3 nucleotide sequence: TGTGCCAGCAGTGAAATGAGGGGGACGCAGGCCGAACAGACCCAGTACTTC.